The clone carrying this T cell receptor beta chain was counted at least ten times. Its antigen is still unknown. The sample comes from a study of early T cells in non-severe SARS-CoV-2 infection. Looking at the study overall: Sequenced material consisted of bulk RNA (from unsorted whole blood), and chains were unpaired. Whole-study results and caveats: Comparison of clonotypes with VDJdb favored anti-spike CD8 responses while missing private and CD4 specificities.

Individual cDNA molecules were tagged with unique molecular identifiers. A single record per CDR3 protein comes from TCRdb applying MiXCR to the 5' RACE reads. This sample yields fewer than 55,000 distinct CDR3 sequences, of which around 10% are seen a single time; approximately 13% belongs to the top ten. J lost 5 bases, V lost 6 bases, and 9 bases had no gene match. Germline V gene sequence: CDR1 MNHEY, CDR2 SVGAGI. The CDR3 has 14 residues. The specimen sequenced was whole blood. The source of this sequence is an adult who was a healthcare worker with PCR-confirmed SARS-CoV-2 infection or an uninfected control (not recorded which). V gene TRBV6-5 combines with J gene TRBJ1-2; 7 bases agree with TRBD1. CDR3 region: CASSRAGTEYGYTF. In DNA, the CDR3 is TGTGCCAGCAGCCGCGCCGGGACAGAGTATGGCTACACCTTC.